Presented here are 6 T cell receptor beta chains from one specimen sequenced in a study of multiple sclerosis patients with progressive multifocal leukoencephalopathy. As to time point: time of PML onset. TCRdb's copy holds only in-frame clones and misses some; the assay was immunoSEQ multiplex PCR. The table lists roughly 28,000 clones, about 85% of them singletons. This sample comprised PBMCs, obtained from a patient treated with natalizumab. The origin of the receptors is a woman aged 30 to 39 with progressive multifocal leukoencephalopathy.

This chain links TRBV10-2 with TRBJ1-6; no firm D call. CDR1 is WSHSY and CDR2 is SAAADI in the germline V gene. CDR3 size: 13 residues. Trimming took off 7 bases at V and 6 bases at J, with 10 bases between the two ends. Here the CDR3 reads CASKVAVNSPLHF. In DNA form, the CDR3 reads TGCGCCAGCAAGGTGGCAGTTAATTCACCCCTCCACTTT.

This clone appeared a single time. The V call is TRBV6-6, the J call TRBJ1-1, with 7 bases identical to TRBD1. Germline values: CDR1 MNHNY, CDR2 SVGAGI (reference sequence). The CDR3 length is 14 residues. Unmatched junction bases numbered 5, after V lost 0 bases and J lost 7 bases. The chain's CDR3 is CASSYSTGTGEAFF. The DNA of the CDR3 is TGTGCCAGCAGTTACTCGACAGGGACCGGTGAAGCTTTCTTT.

The CDR3 loop reads CASSLGAGRGYSPLHF. The CDR3 DNA is TGCGCCAGCAGCTTGGGGGCTGGGAGGGGTTATTCACCCCTCCACTTT. The chain uses TRBV5-1 and TRBJ1-6; D is perhaps TRBD1 (5 bases). Germline assignment: CDR1 SGHRS and CDR2 YFSETQ. V was pared by 0 bases and J by 8 bases, with 15 bases between. This CDR3 comprises 16 residues.

The chain employs TRBV29-1 and TRBJ1-5; D not resolved. Trimming shortened V by 3 bases and J by 2 bases, and 8 bases separated the two germline ends. The germline gives CDR1 SQVTM, CDR2 ANQGSEA. This CDR3 contains 13 residues. The CDR3 nucleotides read TGCAGCGTTGATCGGCAGTGCAATCAGCCCCAGCATTTT. Translation gives CSVDRQCNQPQHF.

This chain uses TRBV4-3 with TRBJ1-1; D remains unclear. Per the germline V gene, CDR1 is LGHNA and CDR2 is YSLEER. The CDR3 loop spans 15 amino acids. The ends were cut back, 4 bases at V and 2 bases at J, with 14 bases in the middle. CDR3: CASSRDPDTNTEAFF. CDR3 nucleotide sequence: TGCGCCAGCAGCCGCGACCCGGATACCAACACTGAAGCTTTCTTT.

The V call is TRBV30, the J call TRBJ1-5, with D hard to call. From germline, CDR1 is GTSNPN and CDR2 SVGIG (reference sequence). The CDR3 sequence is 13 residues long. Trimming left V 3 bases short and J 6 bases short, with 12 bases between. The CDR3 DNA reads as TGTGCCTGGAGCCGGGAATTTGGTCAGCCCCAGCATTTT. Translated, it gives CAWSREFGQPQHF.